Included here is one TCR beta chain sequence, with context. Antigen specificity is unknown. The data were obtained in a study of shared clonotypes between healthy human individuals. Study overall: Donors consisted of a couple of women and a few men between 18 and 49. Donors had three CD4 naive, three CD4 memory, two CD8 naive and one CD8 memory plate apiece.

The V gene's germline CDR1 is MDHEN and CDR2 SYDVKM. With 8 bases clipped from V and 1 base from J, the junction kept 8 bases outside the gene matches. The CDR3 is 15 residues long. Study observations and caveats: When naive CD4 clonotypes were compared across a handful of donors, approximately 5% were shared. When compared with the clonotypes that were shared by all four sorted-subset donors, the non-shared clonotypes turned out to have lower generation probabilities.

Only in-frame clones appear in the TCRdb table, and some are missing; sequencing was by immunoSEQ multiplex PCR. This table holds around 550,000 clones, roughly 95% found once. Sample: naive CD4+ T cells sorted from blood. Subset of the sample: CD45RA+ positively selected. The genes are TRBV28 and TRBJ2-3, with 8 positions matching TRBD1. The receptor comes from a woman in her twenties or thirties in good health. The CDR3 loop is CASGETGGGTDTQYF. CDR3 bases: TGTGCCAGCGGGGAAACAGGGGGAGGCACAGATACGCAGTATTTT.